This T cell receptor (beta chain) was captured in a study of cytomegalovirus exposure and HLA in healthy donors. Healthy bone marrow donors made up the donors. Vbeta (60) and Jbeta (13) primers were used in the PCR. Profiling relied on immunoSEQ multiplex PCR, and the TCRdb table lists in-frame clones only, not all of them. This table has some 140,000 clones, over 60% appearing once. V lost 4 bases and J 3 bases, leaving 7 bases between the germline ends. This CDR3 spans 12 amino acids. CDR1 MGHDK and CDR2 SYGVNS come from the germline V gene. Findings and limits, study-wide: The study designated about 160 TCR beta chains cytomegalovirus-associated. TCR beta V- and J-gene trimming, according to a later analysis, was linked to a missense DCLRE1C variant.

Worth noting for this clone: Antigen unknown.

The rearrangement links TRBV25-1 to TRBJ2-7, with a possible D match to TRBD1 (5 bases). Sequencing was performed on PBMCs. This clonotype originated in a female donor in good health and CMV-seropositive. The CDR3 spells CASSGTGYEQYF. The CDR3 bases are TGTGCCAGCAGTGGCACAGGCTACGAGCAGTACTTC.